This TCR beta chain came from a study of blood T cell repertoires in COVID-19. Study context: Acute and convalescent COVID-19 samples came from the United States, Italy and Spain.

This clone was counted once. Assay: immunoSEQ multiplex PCR; the TCRdb copy retains only in-frame clones and omits some. Among over 250,000 clones listed, 82% were seen once. Participant ages covered about 18 to 90 years across approximately 25 US areas. V lost 0 bases and J lost 0, with 9 bases in between. Germline CDR1 and CDR2: SGDLS and YYNGEE. The CDR3 contains 15 residues. Specimen: PBMCs or T cells enriched from blood (not recorded which). The V call is TRBV9, the J call TRBJ1-2; TRBD1 might be the D (5 bases). This receptor was taken from a man aged 35 to 55 who had been exposed to COVID-19. CDR3: CASSVALTANYGYTF. In DNA, the CDR3 is TGTGCCAGCAGCGTAGCTTTGACAGCTAACTATGGCTACACCTTC. The full variable domain, with the rest looked up from reference TRBV9 and TRBJ1-2, is DSGVTQTPKHLITATGQRVTLRCSPRSGDLSVYWYQQSLDQGLQFLIQYYNGEERAKGNILERFSAQQFPDLHSELNLSSLELGDSALYFCASSVALTANYGYTFGSGTRLTVV.